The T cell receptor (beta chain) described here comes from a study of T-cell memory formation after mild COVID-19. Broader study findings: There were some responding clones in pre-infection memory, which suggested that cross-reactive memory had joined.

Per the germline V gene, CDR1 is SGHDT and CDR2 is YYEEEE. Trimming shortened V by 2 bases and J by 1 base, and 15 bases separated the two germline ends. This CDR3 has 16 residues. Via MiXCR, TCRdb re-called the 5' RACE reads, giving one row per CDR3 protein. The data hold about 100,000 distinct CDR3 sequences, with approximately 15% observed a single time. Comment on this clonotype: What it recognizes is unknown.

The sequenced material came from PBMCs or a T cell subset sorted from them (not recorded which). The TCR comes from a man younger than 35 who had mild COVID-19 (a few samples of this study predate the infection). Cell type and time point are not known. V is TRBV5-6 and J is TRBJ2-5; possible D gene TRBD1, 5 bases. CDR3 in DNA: TGTGCCAGCAGCTTTTACAGGCTTGGCGTCCAAGAGACCCAGTACTTC. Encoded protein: CASSFYRLGVQETQYF.